The 5 T cell receptor beta chains listed next were all sequenced from one sample in a study of T cells after yellow fever vaccination. TCRdb processed the 5' RACE reads anew with MiXCR; each CDR3 protein has one entry. The top ten clones hold roughly 0.93% of a sample with around 250,000 distinct CDR3 sequences, 6.9% of them seen once. The input for sequencing was CD4+ T cells sorted from PBMCs, taken 15 days after the yellow fever booster vaccination. These receptor sequences come from a man aged 25-40 years who received the YFV17D yellow fever vaccine.

This clonotype has only a few counts. The V gene is TRBV21-1, the J gene TRBJ2-6; the table's D call, TRBD1, was not checked against the DNA. TRBV21-1 is labeled a pseudogene. The CDR3 runs 20 residues. The CDR3 region has the DNA TGTGCCAGCAGCAAATATCGTGGGACCGGATCAAGGAGGGGGGCCAACGTCCTGACTTTC. Residues: CASSKYRGTGSRRGANVLTF.

V gene TRBV20-1 combines with J gene TRBJ1-3, with D possibly matching TRBD1 (6 bases). Looked up from germline, CDR1 is DFQATT and CDR2 is SNEGSKA (reference sequence). This CDR3 spans 16 amino acids. V was pared by 6 bases and J by 0 bases, with 18 bases between. Here the CDR3 DNA reads TGCAGTGCCCCCCGGGGGGCAGGTCCCTCTGGAAACACCATATATTTT. It codes for CSAPRGAGPSGNTIYF.

V is TRBV20-1 and J is TRBJ2-7; D is possibly TRBD1 (6 bases). The CDR3 sequence is 17 residues long. Trimming took 6 bases from V and 2 from J, leaving 26 bases between them. Germline assignment: CDR1 DFQATT and CDR2 SNEGSKA (reference sequence). The CDR3 region has the DNA TGCAGTGCCCGAGTCGGCCCGGGACATCGTTTAACCTACGAGCAGTACTTC. It specifies CSARVGPGHRLTYEQYF.

This rearrangement joins TRBV3-1 to TRBJ2-2; D gene ambiguous. This CDR3 is built from 13 residues. Germline V gives CDR1 LGHDT, CDR2 YNNKEL (reference sequence). Trimming took off 1 base at V and 6 bases at J, with 6 bases between the two ends. The CDR3 loop is CASSQVYSGELFF. DNA of the CDR3: TGTGCCAGCAGCCAAGTTTACTCCGGGGAGCTGTTTTTT.

V usage is TRBV11-3 and J usage is TRBJ2-7; 9 bases line up with TRBD1. Germline CDR1 SGHNT, CDR2 YENEEA. CDR3 length: 14 amino acids. With 5 bases clipped from V and 7 bases from J, the junction kept 9 bases outside the gene matches. CDR3 amino acids: CASSPGQGREEQYF. For the CDR3, the DNA is TGTGCCAGCAGCCCCGGACAGGGGCGGGAAGAGCAGTACTTC.